The present T cell receptor beta chain was sequenced within a study of cytomegalovirus exposure and HLA in healthy donors. The ends were cut back, 4 bases at V and 4 bases at J, with 12 bases in the middle. Germline-derived CDR1 and CDR2 are SGHNT and YYREEE (reference sequence). The CDR3 contains 14 residues. PCR used 60 Vbeta primers and 13 Jbeta primers. The assay was immunoSEQ multiplex PCR, and TCRdb's table has in-frame clones only and misses some. The repertoire has 120,000 or so clones, around 75% of them found once; the top ten carry 7.5% to 9.5%. The genes are TRBV5-4 and TRBJ1-3, with D tentatively TRBD1 (6 bases). The TCR was taken from a woman between 50 and 59 years old in good health and CMV-seropositive. Input material: PBMCs. The CDR3 spells CASSPGGLGNTIYF. The CDR3 DNA is TGTGCCAGCAGCCCCGGGGGGCTGGGAAACACCATATATTTT.